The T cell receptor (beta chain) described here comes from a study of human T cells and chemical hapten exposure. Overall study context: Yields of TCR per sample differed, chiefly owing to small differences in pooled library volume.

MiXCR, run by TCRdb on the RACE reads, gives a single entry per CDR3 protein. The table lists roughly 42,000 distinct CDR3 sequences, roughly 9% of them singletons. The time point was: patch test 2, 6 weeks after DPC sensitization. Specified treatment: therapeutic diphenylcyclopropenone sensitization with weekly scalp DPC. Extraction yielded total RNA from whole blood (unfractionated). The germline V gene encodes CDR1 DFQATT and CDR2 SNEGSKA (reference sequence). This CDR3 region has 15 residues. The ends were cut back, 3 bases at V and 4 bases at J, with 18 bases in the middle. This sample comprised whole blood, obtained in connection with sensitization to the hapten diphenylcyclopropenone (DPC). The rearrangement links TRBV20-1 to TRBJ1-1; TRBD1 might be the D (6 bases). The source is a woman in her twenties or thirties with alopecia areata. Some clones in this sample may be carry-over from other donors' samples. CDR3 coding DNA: TGCAGTGCTAGTTTAGGGGGAACGTGGGGCACTGAAGCTTTCTTT. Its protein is CSASLGGTWGTEAFF.